Sequencing of this TCR beta chain was carried out in a study of cytomegalovirus exposure and HLA in healthy donors. Study-level background: A previous analysis identified 90 million to 140 million unique TCR beta sequences derived from 180 million or so T cells.

A note on this clone: Its specificity is unknown.

This CDR3 comprises 16 residues. Germline assignment: CDR1 SGHTA and CDR2 FQGTGA. V lost 2 bases and J 2 bases, leaving 16 bases between the germline ends. Both 60 Vbeta primers and 13 Jbeta primers went into the PCR. Generated by immunoSEQ multiplex PCR, the TCRdb table keeps only in-frame clones and is missing some. This table lists 200,000 or so clones. General study findings and limits: Versus the roughly 670-donor mean, an Asian-associated ancestry cluster reportedly showed fewer N-insertions in a later analysis. 87-base-pair reads could not separate some V segments, including TRBV6-2 and TRBV6-3. Some highly shared sequence variants likely arose as a pipeline artifact.

Sequencing input: PBMCs. The TCR comes from a boy between 10 and 17 years old in good health and CMV-seronegative. The chain uses TRBV7-3 and TRBJ2-7; the D gene is possibly TRBD2 (7 bases). Written as DNA, the CDR3 is TGTGCCAGCAGCTTAGGGTCACAGGGAGGGCCCTACGAGCAGTACTTC. It specifies CASSLGSQGGPYEQYF.